The subject of this entry is one TCR beta chain. The repertoire was sequenced with immunoSEQ multiplex PCR; TCRdb's copy has only in-frame clones and lacks some. Of 150,000 to 200,000 clones in the sample, roughly four fifths were seen once. These data belong to a study of blood T cell repertoires in COVID-19. This CDR3 is built from 13 residues. The ends were cut back, 1 base at V and 3 bases at J, with 8 bases in the middle. This clonotype was obtained from an elderly woman with COVID-19, enrolled during active disease. The rearrangement uses TRBV5-3 and TRBJ2-7; D gene unclear. TRBV5-3 is designated an ORF whose function remains uncertain. The specimen was peripheral blood. DNA of the CDR3: TGTGCCAGAAGCTTGAGCGCCTTCTACGAGCAGTACTTC. Translation gives CARSLSAFYEQYF.